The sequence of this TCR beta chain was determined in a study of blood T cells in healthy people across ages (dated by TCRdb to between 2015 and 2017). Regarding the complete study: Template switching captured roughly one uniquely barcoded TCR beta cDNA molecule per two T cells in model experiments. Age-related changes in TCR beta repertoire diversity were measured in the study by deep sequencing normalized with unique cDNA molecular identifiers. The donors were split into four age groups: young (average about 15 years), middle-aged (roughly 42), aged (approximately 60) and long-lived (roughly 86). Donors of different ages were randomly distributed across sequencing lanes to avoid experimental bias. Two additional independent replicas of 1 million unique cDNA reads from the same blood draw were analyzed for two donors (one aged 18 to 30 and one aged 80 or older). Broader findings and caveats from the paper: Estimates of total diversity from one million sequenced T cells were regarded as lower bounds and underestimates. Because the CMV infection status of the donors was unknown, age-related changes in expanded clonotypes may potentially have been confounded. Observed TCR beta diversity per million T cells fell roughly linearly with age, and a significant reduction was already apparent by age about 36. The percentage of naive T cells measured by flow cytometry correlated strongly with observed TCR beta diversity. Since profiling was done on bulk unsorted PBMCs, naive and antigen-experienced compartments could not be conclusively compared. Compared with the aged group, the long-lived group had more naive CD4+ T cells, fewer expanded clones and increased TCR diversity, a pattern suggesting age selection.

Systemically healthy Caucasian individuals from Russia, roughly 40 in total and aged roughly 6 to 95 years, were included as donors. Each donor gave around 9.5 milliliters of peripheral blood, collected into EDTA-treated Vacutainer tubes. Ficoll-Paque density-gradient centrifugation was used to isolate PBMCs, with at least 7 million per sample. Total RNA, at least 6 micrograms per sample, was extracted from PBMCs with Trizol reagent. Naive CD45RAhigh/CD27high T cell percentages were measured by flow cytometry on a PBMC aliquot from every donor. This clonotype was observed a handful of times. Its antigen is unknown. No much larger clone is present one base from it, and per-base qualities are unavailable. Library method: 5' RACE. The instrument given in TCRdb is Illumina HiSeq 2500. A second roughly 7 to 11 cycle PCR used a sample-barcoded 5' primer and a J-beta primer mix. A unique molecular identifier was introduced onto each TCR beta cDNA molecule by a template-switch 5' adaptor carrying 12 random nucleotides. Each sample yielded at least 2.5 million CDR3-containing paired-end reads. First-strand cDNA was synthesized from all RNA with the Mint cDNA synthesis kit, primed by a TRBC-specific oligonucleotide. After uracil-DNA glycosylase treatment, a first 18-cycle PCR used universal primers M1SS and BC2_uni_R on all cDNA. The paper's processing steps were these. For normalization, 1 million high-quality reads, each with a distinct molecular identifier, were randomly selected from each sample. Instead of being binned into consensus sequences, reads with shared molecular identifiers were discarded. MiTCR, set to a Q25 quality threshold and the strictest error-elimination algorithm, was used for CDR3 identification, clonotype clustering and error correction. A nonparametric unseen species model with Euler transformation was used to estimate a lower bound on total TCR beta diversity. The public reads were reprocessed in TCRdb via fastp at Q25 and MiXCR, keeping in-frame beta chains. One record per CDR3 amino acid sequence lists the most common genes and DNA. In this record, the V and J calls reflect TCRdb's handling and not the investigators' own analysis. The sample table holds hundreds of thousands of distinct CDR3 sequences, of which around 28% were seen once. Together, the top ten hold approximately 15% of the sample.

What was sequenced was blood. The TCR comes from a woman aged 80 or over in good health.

The DNA is as follows: TGCAGTGCTAGAGATGTGCAGGGCGTGTACAAAGCTTTCTTT. This is translated as CSARDVQGVYKAFF. The sequence links TRBV20-1 to TRBJ1-1, with TRBD1 perhaps the D gene, on 5 matching bases. As encoded in the germline V gene (reference sequence), CDR1 is DFQATT while CDR2 is SNEGSKA. Cut back by 0 bases and 9 bases, the V and J ends lie 17 bases apart. From cysteine to phenylalanine, the CDR3 is 14 amino acids long. Only the CDR3 portion is preserved as DNA: 42 bases, with reading frame beginning at the first base.